The 13 T cell receptor beta chains below were found in one sample sequenced in a study of blood T cell repertoires in COVID-19. The repertoire was sequenced with immunoSEQ multiplex PCR; TCRdb's copy has only in-frame clones and lacks some. The sample gives about 310,000 clones, nearly 90% of which show up once; 1% is in the top ten. The sample consisted of peripheral blood. These receptors all stem from a middle-aged woman with COVID-19, enrolled during active disease.

This chain uses TRBV10-1 with TRBJ2-2; 9 bases are shared with TRBD2. V lost 4 bases and J lost 3; bases outside the gene matches: 12. Germline assignment: CDR1 WNHNN and CDR2 SYGVQD (reference sequence). The CDR3 length is 18 residues. CDR3 sequence: CASSVDWGLASDTGELFF. The CDR3, as DNA: TGCGCCAGCAGTGTAGATTGGGGACTAGCTTCCGACACCGGGGAGCTGTTTTTT.

The chain recombines TRBV6-6 with TRBJ1-3; 7 nucleotides agree with TRBD1. V was clipped by 5 bases and J by 0 bases; unmatched bases: 10. The CDR3 length is 17 residues. The germline gives CDR1 MNHNY, CDR2 SVGAGI (reference sequence). As DNA, the CDR3 is TGTGCCAGCAGTCCGTGGACAGGCCCCAGCTCTGGAAACACCATATATTTT. This encodes CASSPWTGPSSGNTIYF.

This clone came up a few times. The rearrangement uses TRBV7-9 and TRBJ1-5; 7 positions agree with TRBD1. The CDR3 sequence is 17 residues long. Germline assignment: CDR1 SEHNR and CDR2 FQNEAQ (reference sequence). Unmatched junction bases numbered 6, after V lost 1 base and J lost 0 bases. This CDR3 is CASSLGAGGNSNQPQHF. The CDR3, as DNA: TGTGCCAGCAGCTTAGGGGCAGGGGGTAATAGCAATCAGCCCCAGCATTTT. The whole variable domain, filled in from reference TRBV7-9 and TRBJ1-5, reads DTGVSQNPRHKITKRGQNVTFRCDPISEHNRLYWYRQTLGQGPEFLTYFQNEAQLEKSRLLSDRFSAERPKGSFSTLEIQRTEQGDSAMYLCASSLGAGGNSNQPQHFGDGTRLSIL.

This clone was picked up one time. The V gene is TRBV6-5, the J gene TRBJ2-1, with a tentative D call TRBD2 (5 bases). Germline loops: CDR1 MNHEY, CDR2 SVGAGI. The CDR3 has 12 residues. With 5 bases removed from V and 9 bases from J, the gap between germline ends came to 11 bases. DNA of the CDR3: TGTGCCAGCAGTCTACTAGGGCCTGAGCAGTTCTTC. Its protein is CASSLLGPEQFF.

Turning to this clone: In the same sample, other DNA sequences code for this CDR3. The chain uses TRBV18 and TRBJ2-5; D unresolved. Germline V gene sequence: CDR1 KGHSH, CDR2 LQKENI. V lost 3 bases, J lost 1 base, and 6 bases lay in between. The CDR3 runs to 13 residues. The CDR3 nucleotides read TGTGCCAGCTCACCTCCCGGCCAAGAGACCCAGTACTTC. Residues: CASSPPGQETQYF.

The chain recombines TRBV19 with TRBJ2-4; 7 bases fit TRBD1. This CDR3 is built from 16 residues. V shed 4 bases, J shed 0 bases, and the junction held 6 bases outside the gene matches. Germline V lookup: CDR1 LNHDA, CDR2 SQIVND (reference sequence). CDR3 nucleotides: TGTGCCAGTAGTACCCGGGACAGACTAGCCAAAAACATTCAGTACTTC. This translates into CASSTRDRLAKNIQYF.

The chain links TRBV11-3 to TRBJ1-1; D is undetermined. The CDR3 is made up of 15 amino acids. The V gene lost 0 bases and the J gene lost 4 bases, with 12 bases spanning the gap. CDR1 SGHNT and CDR2 YENEEA come from the germline V gene. CDR3 in amino acids: CASSLDTRGGTEAFF. The CDR3 region has the DNA TGTGCCAGCAGCTTAGATACTCGGGGTGGCACTGAAGCTTTCTTT.

A single count supports this clone. The J gene is TRBJ1-5, the V gene TRBV3-1 (or the pseudogene TRBV3-2), with TRBD1 matching over 7 bases. Unmatched junction bases numbered 15, after V lost 4 bases and J lost 0 bases. Germline CDR1 reads LGHDT; CDR2 reads YNNKEL (reference sequence). The CDR3 totals 19 residues. This chain's CDR3 is CASSRQNQRTGDSNQPQHF. The CDR3, as DNA: TGTGCCAGCAGCCGACAAAATCAGAGGACAGGAGATAGCAATCAGCCCCAGCATTTT.

The chain employs TRBV9 and TRBJ2-1; 9 bases map to TRBD1. Germline CDR1 and CDR2: SGDLS and YYNGEE. This CDR3 spans 18 amino acids. With 0 bases clipped from V and 5 bases from J, the junction kept 12 bases outside the gene matches. CDR3 bases: TGTGCCAGCAGCGTAGGAGGGGACAGGGTGCCGGGAGACAATGAGCAGTTCTTC. This gives the protein CASSVGGDRVPGDNEQFF.

This chain uses TRBV4-3 with TRBJ2-2; 7 nucleotides align to TRBD2. V was pared by 0 bases and J by 4 bases, with 5 bases of the junction left unmatched. Germline-derived CDR1 and CDR2 are LGHNA and YSLEER. The CDR3 extends over 16 amino acids. The CDR3 DNA reads TGCGCCAGCAGCCAAGATCGGGGGGTCGGCACCGGGGAGCTGTTTTTT. It encodes CASSQDRGVGTGELFF.

This chain uses TRBV11-2 with TRBJ2-5; 7 bases are a match to TRBD1. CDR1 is SGHAT, CDR2 FQNNGV, per germline. There are 14 residues in the CDR3. The V segment lost 1 base and the J segment 2 bases; nucleotides outside the gene matches: 1. The CDR3 loop is CASSLGQGQETQYF. CDR3 DNA sequence: TGTGCCAGCAGCTTAGGACAGGGTCAAGAGACCCAGTACTTC.

The chain carries TRBV3-1 (or the pseudogene TRBV3-2) and TRBJ1-5; no firm D call. Trimming pared 2 bases from V and 4 bases from J, leaving 6 bases between. CDR3 length: 13 residues. Germline V lookup: CDR1 LGHDT, CDR2 YNNKEL (reference sequence). The CDR3 is CASSQFRNQPQHF. CDR3 nucleotides: TGTGCCAGCAGCCAATTCAGAAATCAGCCCCAGCATTTT.

This clone was observed a handful of times. The rearrangement links TRBV7-9 to TRBJ1-3; weak D call: TRBD1 (5 bases). The germline V gene has CDR1 SEHNR and CDR2 FQNEAQ (reference sequence). The CDR3 covers 17 residues. Trimming pared 1 base from V and 0 bases from J, leaving 13 bases between. The DNA for the CDR3 is TGTGCCAGCAGCTTAGGTTTTGACAGTAGCTCTGGAAACACCATATATTTT. Amino acids: CASSLGFDSSSGNTIYF. Drawing the rest from reference TRBV7-9 and TRBJ1-3, the complete variable domain is DTGVSQNPRHKITKRGQNVTFRCDPISEHNRLYWYRQTLGQGPEFLTYFQNEAQLEKSRLLSDRFSAERPKGSFSTLEIQRTEQGDSAMYLCASSLGFDSSSGNTIYFGEGSWLTVV.